The present TCR beta chain was sequenced within a study of cytomegalovirus exposure and HLA in healthy donors. Turning to the study itself: The same platform as the approximately 700 first-cohort repertoires was used for the 95 to 150 validation repertoires, a later analysis reported.

Repertoires were generated with immunoSEQ multiplex PCR, while TCRdb's copy carries only in-frame clones and drops some. This table holds 140,000 or so clones, just over 90% found once. Germline loops: CDR1 SGDLS, CDR2 YYNGEE. The ends lost 3 bases at V and 8 bases at J; junction bases unmatched: 17. The CDR3 runs 17 residues. The approximately 120-subject validation cohort, separate from the roughly 700-subject first cohort, included the donors. The sample taken for sequencing was PBMCs. The chain uses TRBV9 and TRBJ1-3; TRBD1 aligns across 7 bases. The sequence came from a man aged 18 to 35 in good health and CMV-seronegative. The CDR3 loop reads CASSASTGDRSWDTIYF. In DNA, the CDR3 is TGTGCCAGCAGCGCGTCAACAGGGGACCGAAGCTGGGACACCATATATTTT.